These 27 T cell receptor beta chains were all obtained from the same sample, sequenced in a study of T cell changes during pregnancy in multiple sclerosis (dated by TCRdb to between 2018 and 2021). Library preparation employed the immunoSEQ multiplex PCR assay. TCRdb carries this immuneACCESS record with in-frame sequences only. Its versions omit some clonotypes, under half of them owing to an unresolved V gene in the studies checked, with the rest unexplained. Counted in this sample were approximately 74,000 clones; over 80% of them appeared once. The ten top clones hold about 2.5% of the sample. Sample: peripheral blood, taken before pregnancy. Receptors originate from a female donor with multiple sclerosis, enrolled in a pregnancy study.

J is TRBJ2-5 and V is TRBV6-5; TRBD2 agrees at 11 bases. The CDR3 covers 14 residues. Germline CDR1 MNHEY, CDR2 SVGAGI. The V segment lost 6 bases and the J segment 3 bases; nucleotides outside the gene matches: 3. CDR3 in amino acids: CASRLTSGKETQYF. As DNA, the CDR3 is TGTGCCAGCAGGCTGACTAGCGGGAAAGAGACCCAGTACTTC.

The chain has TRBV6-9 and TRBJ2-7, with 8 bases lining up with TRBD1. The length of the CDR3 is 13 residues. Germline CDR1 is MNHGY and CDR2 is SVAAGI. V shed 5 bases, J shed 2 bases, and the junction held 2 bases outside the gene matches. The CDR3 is CASSGQGPYEQYF. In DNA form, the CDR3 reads TGTGCCAGCAGTGGACAGGGCCCCTACGAGCAGTACTTC.

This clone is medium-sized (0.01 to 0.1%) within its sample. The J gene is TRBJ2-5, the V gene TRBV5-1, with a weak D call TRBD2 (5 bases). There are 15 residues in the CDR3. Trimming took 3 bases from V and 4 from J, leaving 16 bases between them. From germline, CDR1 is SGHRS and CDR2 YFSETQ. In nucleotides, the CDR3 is TGCGCCAGCAGCTGGCGGGTGGTGGCGGGAGAGACCCAGTACTTC. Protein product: CASSWRVVAGETQYF.

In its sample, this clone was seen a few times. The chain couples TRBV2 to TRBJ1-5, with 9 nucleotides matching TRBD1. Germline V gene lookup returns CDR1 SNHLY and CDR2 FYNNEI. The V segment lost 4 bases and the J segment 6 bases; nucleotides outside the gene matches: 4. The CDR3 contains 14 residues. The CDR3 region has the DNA TGTGCCAGCAGTGGGGACAGGGTTGGTCAGCCCCAGCATTTT. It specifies CASSGDRVGQPQHF.

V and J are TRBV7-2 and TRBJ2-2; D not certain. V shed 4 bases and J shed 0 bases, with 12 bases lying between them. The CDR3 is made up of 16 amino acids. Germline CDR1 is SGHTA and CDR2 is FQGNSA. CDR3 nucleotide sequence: TGTGCCAGCAGCTCCCCAGTTATCGCGAACACCGGGGAGCTGTTTTTT. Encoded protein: CASSSPVIANTGELFF.

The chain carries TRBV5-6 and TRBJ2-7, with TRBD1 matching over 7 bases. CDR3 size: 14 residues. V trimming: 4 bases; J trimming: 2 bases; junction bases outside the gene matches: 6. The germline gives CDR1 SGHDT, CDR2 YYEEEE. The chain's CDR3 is CASSIQGQPYEQYF. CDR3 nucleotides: TGTGCCAGCAGCATCCAGGGACAGCCCTACGAGCAGTACTTC. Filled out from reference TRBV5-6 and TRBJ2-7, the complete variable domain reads DAGVTQSPTHLIKTRGQQVTLRCSPKSGHDTVSWYQQALGQGPQFIFQYYEEEERQRGNFPDRFSGHQFPNYSSELNVNALLLGDSALYLCASSIQGQPYEQYFGPGTRLTVT.

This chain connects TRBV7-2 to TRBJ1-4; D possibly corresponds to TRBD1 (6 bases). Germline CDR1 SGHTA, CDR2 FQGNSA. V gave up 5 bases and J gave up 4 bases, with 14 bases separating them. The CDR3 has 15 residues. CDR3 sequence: CASSLTTGINEKLFF. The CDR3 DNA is TGTGCCAGCAGCCTCACCACAGGGATTAATGAAAAACTGTTTTTT.

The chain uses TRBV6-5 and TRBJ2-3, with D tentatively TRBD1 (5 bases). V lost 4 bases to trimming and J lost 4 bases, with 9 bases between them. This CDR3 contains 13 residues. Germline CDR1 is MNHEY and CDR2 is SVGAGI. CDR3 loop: CASSSKGADTQYF. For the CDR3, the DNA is TGTGCCAGCAGTTCGAAAGGGGCAGATACGCAGTATTTT.

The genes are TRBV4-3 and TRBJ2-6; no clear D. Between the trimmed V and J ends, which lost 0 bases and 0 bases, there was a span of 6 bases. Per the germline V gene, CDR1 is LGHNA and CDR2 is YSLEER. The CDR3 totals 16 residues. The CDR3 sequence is CASSQDLSSGANVLTF. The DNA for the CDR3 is TGCGCCAGCAGCCAAGATCTGAGCTCTGGGGCCAACGTCCTGACTTTC.

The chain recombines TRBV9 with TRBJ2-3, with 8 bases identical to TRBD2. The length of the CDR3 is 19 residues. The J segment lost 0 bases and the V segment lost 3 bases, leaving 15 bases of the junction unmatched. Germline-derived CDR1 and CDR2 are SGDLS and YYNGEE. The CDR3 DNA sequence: TGTGCCAGCAGCGCTTCCTTGGCGGGAGGACCGCTTAGCACAGATACGCAGTATTTT. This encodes CASSASLAGGPLSTDTQYF. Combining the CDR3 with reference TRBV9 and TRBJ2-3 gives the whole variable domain DSGVTQTPKHLITATGQRVTLRCSPRSGDLSVYWYQQSLDQGLQFLIQYYNGEERAKGNILERFSAQQFPDLHSELNLSSLELGDSALYFCASSASLAGGPLSTDTQYFGPGTRLTVL.

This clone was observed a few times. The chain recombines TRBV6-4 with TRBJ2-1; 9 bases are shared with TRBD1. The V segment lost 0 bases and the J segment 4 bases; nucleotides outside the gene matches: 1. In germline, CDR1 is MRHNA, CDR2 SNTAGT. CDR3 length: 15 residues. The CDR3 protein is CASSDSGQGYNEQFF. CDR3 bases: TGTGCCAGCAGTGACTCGGGACAGGGATACAATGAGCAGTTCTTC.

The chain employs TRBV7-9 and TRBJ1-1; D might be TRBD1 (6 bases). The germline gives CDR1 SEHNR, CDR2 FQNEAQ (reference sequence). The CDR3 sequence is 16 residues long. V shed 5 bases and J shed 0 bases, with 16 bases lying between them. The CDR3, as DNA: TGTGCCAGCAGCCCACCGACAGGTTCAATGAACACTGAAGCTTTCTTT. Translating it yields CASSPPTGSMNTEAFF.

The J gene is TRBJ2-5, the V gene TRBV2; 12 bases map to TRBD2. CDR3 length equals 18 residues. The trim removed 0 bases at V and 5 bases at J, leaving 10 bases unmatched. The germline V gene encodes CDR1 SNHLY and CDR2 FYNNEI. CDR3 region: CASSEAGLAGGPGETQYF. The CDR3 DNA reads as TGTGCCAGCAGTGAAGCCGGTCTAGCGGGAGGGCCGGGGGAGACCCAGTACTTC.

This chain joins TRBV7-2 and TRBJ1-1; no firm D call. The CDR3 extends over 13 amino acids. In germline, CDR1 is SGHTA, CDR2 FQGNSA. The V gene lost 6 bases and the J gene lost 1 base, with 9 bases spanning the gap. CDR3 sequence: CASRLPGNTEAFF. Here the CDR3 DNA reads TGTGCCAGCAGACTCCCCGGGAACACTGAAGCTTTCTTT.

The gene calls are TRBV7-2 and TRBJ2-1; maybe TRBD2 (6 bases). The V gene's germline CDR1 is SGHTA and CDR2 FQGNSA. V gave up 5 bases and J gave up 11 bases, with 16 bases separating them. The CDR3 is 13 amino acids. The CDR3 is CASSPIAAGQQFF. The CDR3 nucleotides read TGTGCCAGCAGCCCTATTGCGGCGGGACAGCAGTTCTTC.

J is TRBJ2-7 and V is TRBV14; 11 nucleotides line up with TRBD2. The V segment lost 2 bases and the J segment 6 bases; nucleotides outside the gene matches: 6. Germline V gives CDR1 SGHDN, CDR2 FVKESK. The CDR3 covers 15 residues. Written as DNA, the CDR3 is TGTGCCAGCAGCCAACAAACTAGCGGGAGTTCCGAGCAGTACTTC. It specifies CASSQQTSGSSEQYF.

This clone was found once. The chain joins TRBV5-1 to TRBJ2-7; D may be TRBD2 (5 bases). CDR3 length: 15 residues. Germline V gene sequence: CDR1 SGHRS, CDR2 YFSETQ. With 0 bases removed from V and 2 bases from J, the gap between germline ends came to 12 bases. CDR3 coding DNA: TGCGCCAGCAGCTTGGAGTCCCAGCGGACCTACGAGCAGTACTTC. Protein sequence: CASSLESQRTYEQYF.

The CDR3 DNA reads as TGTGCCAGCAGCTTAGGTTCAGGGCGGTCCAATCAGCCCCAGCATTTT. The encoded protein is CASSLGSGRSNQPQHF. This chain uses TRBV7-2 with TRBJ1-5; tentative D call: TRBD1 (5 bases). The length of the CDR3 is 16 residues. Trimming cost V 1 base and J 3 bases, with 13 bases left between them. Germline V lookup: CDR1 SGHTA, CDR2 FQGNSA.

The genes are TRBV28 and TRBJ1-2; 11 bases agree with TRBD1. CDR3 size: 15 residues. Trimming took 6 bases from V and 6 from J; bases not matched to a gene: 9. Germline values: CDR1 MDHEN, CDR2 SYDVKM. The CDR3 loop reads CASSTKGTGGDGYTF. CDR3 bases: TGTGCCAGCAGCACCAAGGGGACAGGGGGTGATGGCTACACCTTC.

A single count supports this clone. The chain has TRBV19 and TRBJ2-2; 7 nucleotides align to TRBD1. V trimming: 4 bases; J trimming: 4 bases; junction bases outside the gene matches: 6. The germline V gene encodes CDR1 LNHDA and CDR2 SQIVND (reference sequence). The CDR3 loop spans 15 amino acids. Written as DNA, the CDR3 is TGTGCCAGTAGTAATGGGGCAGGGGGCACCGGGGAGCTGTTTTTT. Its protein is CASSNGAGGTGELFF.

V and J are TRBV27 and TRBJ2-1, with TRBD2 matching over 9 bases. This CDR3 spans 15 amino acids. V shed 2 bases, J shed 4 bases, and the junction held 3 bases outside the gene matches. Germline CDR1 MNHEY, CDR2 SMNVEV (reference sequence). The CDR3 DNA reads TGTGCCAGCAGTTTAGGACTAGCGTCTTACAATGAGCAGTTCTTC. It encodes CASSLGLASYNEQFF.

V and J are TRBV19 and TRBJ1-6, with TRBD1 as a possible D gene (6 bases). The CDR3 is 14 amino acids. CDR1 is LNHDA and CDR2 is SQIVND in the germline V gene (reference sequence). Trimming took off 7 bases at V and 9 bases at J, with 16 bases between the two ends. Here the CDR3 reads CASKTDRPGSPLHF. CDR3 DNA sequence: TGTGCCAGTAAGACCGACAGGCCCGGTTCACCCCTCCACTTT.

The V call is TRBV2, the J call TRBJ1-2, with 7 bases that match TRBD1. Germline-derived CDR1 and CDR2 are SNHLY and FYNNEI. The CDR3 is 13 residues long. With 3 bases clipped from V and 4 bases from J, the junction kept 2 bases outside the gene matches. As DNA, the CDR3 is TGTGCCAGCAGTGAGAGACAGGGCTATGGCTACACCTTC. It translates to CASSERQGYGYTF.

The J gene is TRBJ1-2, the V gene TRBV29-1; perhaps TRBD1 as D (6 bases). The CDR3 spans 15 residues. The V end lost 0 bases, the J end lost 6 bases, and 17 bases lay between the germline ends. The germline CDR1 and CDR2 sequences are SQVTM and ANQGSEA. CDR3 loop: CSVEDRPSGVDGYTF. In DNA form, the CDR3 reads TGCAGCGTTGAAGATCGCCCCTCAGGGGTTGATGGCTACACCTTC. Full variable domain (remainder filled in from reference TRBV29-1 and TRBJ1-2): SAVISQKPSRDICQRGTSLTIQCQVDSQVTMMFWYRQQPGQSLTLIATANQGSEATYESGFVIDKFPISRPNLTFSTLTVSNMSPEDSSIYLCSVEDRPSGVDGYTFGSGTRLTVV.

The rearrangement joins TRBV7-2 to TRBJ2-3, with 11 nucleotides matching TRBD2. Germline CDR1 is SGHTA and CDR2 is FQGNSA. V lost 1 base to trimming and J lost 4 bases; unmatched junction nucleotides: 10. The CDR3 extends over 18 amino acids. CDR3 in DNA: TGTGCCAGCAGCTTAGTTGGTACTAGCGGGAGTGAAGCAGATACGCAGTATTTT. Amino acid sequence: CASSLVGTSGSEADTQYF.

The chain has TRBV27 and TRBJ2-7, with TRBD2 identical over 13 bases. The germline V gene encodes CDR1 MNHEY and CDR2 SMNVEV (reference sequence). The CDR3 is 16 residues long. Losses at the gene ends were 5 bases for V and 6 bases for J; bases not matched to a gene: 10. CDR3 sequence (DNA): TGTGCCAGCAGTCCGAGGACTAGCGGGAGTTCTGGCGAGCAGTACTTC. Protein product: CASSPRTSGSSGEQYF.

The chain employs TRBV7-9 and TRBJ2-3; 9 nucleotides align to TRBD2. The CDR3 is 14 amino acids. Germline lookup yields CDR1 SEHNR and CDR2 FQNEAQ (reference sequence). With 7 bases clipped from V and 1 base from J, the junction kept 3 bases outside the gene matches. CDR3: CASKTSGGTDTQYF. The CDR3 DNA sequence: TGTGCCAGCAAGACTAGCGGTGGCACAGATACGCAGTATTTT.